This TCR beta chain originates from a study of blood T cells in healthy people across ages. Germline values: CDR1 DFQATT, CDR2 SNEGSKA (reference sequence). The CDR3 is 16 amino acids. Using a J-beta primer mix together with a sample-barcoded 5' primer, a second PCR was run for roughly 7 to 12 cycles. A single record per CDR3 protein comes from TCRdb applying MiXCR to the 5' RACE reads. The data show some 760,000 distinct CDR3 sequences, around a quarter seen once. Study results and limitations: Researchers judged that diversity estimates from one million T cells fell short of true values.

On this clonotype itself: The antigen is undetermined.

This sample also appeared in a second study, on T cells of mothers and their children.

Source material: blood. This TCR was sampled from a boy aged 5-17 years in good health. The genes are TRBV20-1 and TRBJ2-5, with D possibly matching TRBD2 (6 bases). With the DNA end fitting TRBJ2-1 better, the J assignment may be wrong. DNA of the CDR3: TGCAGTGCTAGAGATCTTAGCGGCGAAAACTACAATGAGCAGTTCTTC. Translated: CSARDLSGENYNEQFF.